The present T cell receptor beta chain was sequenced within a study of blood T cell repertoires in COVID-19. About the study: Samples came from the United States, Italy and Spain, spanning acute and convalescent COVID-19.

V was trimmed by 3 bases and J by 6 bases, leaving 11 bases between them. Per the germline V gene, CDR1 is LGHDT and CDR2 is YNNKEL (reference sequence). CDR3 length: 13 amino acids. Original handling: By means of reference gene primer amplification, nucleated cell counts were estimated. Sequenced by immunoSEQ multiplex PCR; TCRdb stores in-frame clones only, minus some. For V, J and clone size, that table is used; D and trimming come from the DNA. The sample holds tens of thousands of clones, less than 85% seen once. This receptor was obtained from a man aged 65 to 79 with active or convalescent COVID-19. What was sequenced was peripheral blood. V and J are TRBV3-1 (or the pseudogene TRBV3-2) and TRBJ1-1, with TRBD1 as a possible D gene (6 bases). The CDR3 sequence: CASSQGAWAEAFF. For the CDR3, the DNA is TGTGCCAGCAGCCAGGGGGCTTGGGCTGAAGCTTTCTTT.